These T cell receptor beta chains were read from a single sample in a study of blood T cell repertoires in COVID-19. Libraries were prepared by immunoSEQ multiplex PCR; TCRdb keeps only in-frame clonotypes and omits some of them. The sample holds approximately 39,000 clones, 87% seen once. The sample comprised peripheral blood. These receptors all stem from a man aged 50-59 years with active or convalescent COVID-19. Both conserved end residues are part of each CDR3. D genes are given only for firm matches. Size is omitted from some rows. Given values are once, few, many or a class for expanded clones.

D gene	V gene	clone size	J gene	CDR3 DNA	CDR3 protein
.	TRBV5-1	once	TRBJ1-1	TGCGCCAGCAGCTTGGATCCCTCCACTGAAGCTTTCTTT	CASSLDPSTEAFF
.	TRBV15	.	TRBJ1-4	TGTGCCACCAGCAGAGATCGCAGCGGAACTAATGAAAAACTGTTTTTT	CATSRDRSGTNEKLFF
TRBD1	TRBV19	.	TRBJ1-1	TGTGCCAGTAGTCCCAGGGGACAGTGGGACACTGAAGCTTTCTTT	CASSPRGQWDTEAFF
.	TRBV5-5	.	TRBJ2-4	TGTGCCAGCAGCTCGGGGGTAGCCAAAAACATTCAGTACTTC	CASSSGVAKNIQYF
.	TRBV21-1	.	TRBJ2-7	TGTGCCAGCAGCACCACTAGCGGGACCGACTACGAGCAGTACTTC	CASSTTSGTDYEQYF
.	TRBV18	.	TRBJ1-6	TGTGCCAGCTCACCCCGGACACCGAGCTCCTATAATTCACCCCTCCACTTT	CASSPRTPSSYNSPLHF
.	TRBV28	.	TRBJ1-2	TGTGCCAGCTCAGCTCCGGGGGTGAACAGGTACTATGGCTACACCTTC	CASSAPGVNRYYGYTF
TRBD1	TRBV6-6	.	TRBJ2-5	TGTGCCAGCAGTACCGGGACAGGAGAGACCCAGTACTTC	CASSTGTGETQYF
TRBD2	TRBV9	.	TRBJ2-1	TGTGCCAGCACCCGACTAGCGGGGGGCTATGACAATGAGCAGTTCTTC	CASTRLAGGYDNEQFF
TRBD2	TRBV9	few	TRBJ2-3	TGTGCCAGCAGCGTAGAAGGAGCGGGGACTAGCACAGATACGCAGTATTTT	CASSVEGAGTSTDTQYF
.	TRBV9	.	TRBJ1-4	TGTGCCAGCAGCGGAGGGCAGGGGATCGGTGAAAAACTGTTTTTT	CASSGGQGIGEKLFF
TRBD1	TRBV5-3	.	TRBJ1-1	TGTGCCAGAAGCTTGGCACGGTCGGGACAGGGTCGAGGAGAAGCTTTCTTT	CARSLARSGQGRGEAFF
TRBD1	TRBV19	.	TRBJ1-2	TGTGCCAGTAGTACCGACAGGGGTGAGGCGAATGGCTACACCTTC	CASSTDRGEANGYTF
.	TRBV24-1	.	TRBJ1-1	TGTGCCACCAGTGACCCCTTTGGGGGAGGTGAAGCTTTCTTT	CATSDPFGGGEAFF
.	TRBV18	.	TRBJ2-1	TGTGCCAGCTCACCGGCGGCAGGGGACTACAATGAGCAGTTCTTC	CASSPAAGDYNEQFF
TRBD2	TRBV12-3/TRBV12-4	.	TRBJ2-7	TGTGCCAGCAGTCCCGGGACTACTTACGAGCAGTACTTC	CASSPGTTYEQYF
TRBD1	TRBV18	.	TRBJ2-7	TGTGCCAGCTCACCACCGATGGGACAGGGGGCCCACGAGCAGTACTTC	CASSPPMGQGAHEQYF
.	TRBV3-1/TRBV3-2	.	TRBJ1-5	TGTGCCAGCAGCCAGGCCGGGAGACATCAGCCCCAGCATTTT	CASSQAGRHQPQHF
TRBD1	TRBV4-1	.	TRBJ2-7	TGCGCCAGCAGCCAGCCGGGACAGTTGATCTACGAGCAGTACTTC	CASSQPGQLIYEQYF
.	TRBV27	.	TRBJ1-2	TGTGCCAGCTCGATCAGGGGTGGGTATGGCTACACCTTC	CASSIRGGYGYTF
TRBD1	TRBV15	few	TRBJ1-1	TGTGCCACCAGCCGAGATCCGGGACAGGGAGCTTTCTTT	CATSRDPGQGAFF
.	TRBV7-2	.	TRBJ1-3	TGTGCCAGCAGCACAGGTTCTGGAAACACCATATATTTT	CASSTGSGNTIYF
TRBD2	TRBV3-1/TRBV3-2	.	TRBJ2-4	TGTGCCAGCAGCCAAGATGCGGGGGGGCTAGCCAAAAACATTCAGTACTTC	CASSQDAGGLAKNIQYF
TRBD2	TRBV3-1/TRBV3-2	.	TRBJ2-7	TGTGCCAGCAGCCAAGGGGCTAGCGGGACTAATAAATACGAGCAGTACTTC	CASSQGASGTNKYEQYF
.	TRBV28	.	TRBJ1-1	TGTGCCAGCAGTTTGCGGGTTTGGGGCACTGAAGCTTTCTTT	CASSLRVWGTEAFF
.	TRBV11-2	.	TRBJ2-1	TGTGCCAGCAGCTTGGGGCAGGGTAGTTATTCCTACAATGAGCAGTTCTTC	CASSLGQGSYSYNEQFF
.	TRBV9	.	TRBJ1-3	TGTGCCAGCAGCGTAGCGGAGGGTTCTGGAAACACCATATATTTT	CASSVAEGSGNTIYF
.	TRBV5-4	.	TRBJ2-3	TGTGCCAGCAGCACGCGAGCTCCTAGTGCCACAGATACGCAGTATTTT	CASSTRAPSATDTQYF
TRBD1	TRBV28	.	TRBJ1-2	TGTGCCAGCAGTTTACCTGACAGGGGGCACTATGGCTACACCTTC	CASSLPDRGHYGYTF
.	TRBV7-9	.	TRBJ2-5	TGTGCCAGCAGCTTAACCGCGAGGACCCAGTACTTC	CASSLTARTQYF
.	TRBV4-1	few	TRBJ2-4	TGCGCCAGCAGCCACGCGACCAAGGGGCACAAAAACATTCAGTACTTC	CASSHATKGHKNIQYF
.	TRBV15	.	TRBJ1-5	TGTGCCACCAGCCTATTTGGGGGGTACCAGCCCCAGCATTTT	CATSLFGGYQPQHF
.	TRBV5-8	.	TRBJ2-2	TGTGCCAGCAGCTTTCGACCTACAGACCGAAAGAACACCGGGGAGCTGTTTTTT	CASSFRPTDRKNTGELFF
.	TRBV7-8	.	TRBJ2-7	TGTGCCAGCAGCTTAGCGCAGAAAACCTACGAGCAGTACTTC	CASSLAQKTYEQYF
TRBD1	TRBV7-8	.	TRBJ1-4	TGTGCCAGCAACCGGGACAGGGGGGGCGAAAAACTGTTTTTT	CASNRDRGGEKLFF
TRBD2	TRBV15	once	TRBJ2-5	TGTGCCACCAGCACGAGACTAGCGGGAGTAGAGACCCAGTACTTC	CATSTRLAGVETQYF
.	TRBV4-2	.	TRBJ2-3	TGTGCCAGCAGCCAAGCAGCGAGTTTGACAGATACGCAGTATTTT	CASSQAASLTDTQYF